What follows are 22 T cell receptor beta chains derived from one specimen sequenced in a study of T cells after yellow fever vaccination. A single record per CDR3 protein comes from TCRdb applying MiXCR to the 5' RACE reads. The data show hundreds of thousands of distinct CDR3 sequences, more than 9% seen once. The material was PBMCs, obtained on the day of the yellow fever booster vaccination. All receptors derive from a man aged 25 to 40 who received the YFV17D yellow fever vaccine.

For this clonotype: Since no conserved phenylalanine or tryptophan closes the CDR3, a read error is the likely cause. This sequence joins TRBV7-7 and TRBJ2-3; 8 nucleotides match TRBD2. The V gene's germline CDR1 is SSHAT and CDR2 FNYEAQ (reference sequence). The CDR3 has 14 amino acids. J gave up 4 bases and V 2 bases, and 2 bases lay outside the gene matches. The CDR3 nucleotides read TGTGCCAGCAGCTTAAGCGGGAGCCCAGATACGCAGTATCTT. It is translated as CASSLSGSPDTQYL.

This clonotype was found many times. V gene TRBV7-2 combines with J gene TRBJ2-7, with unresolved D. This CDR3 is 14 amino acids long. V lost 1 base, J lost 6 bases, and 13 bases lay in between. Germline CDR1 is SGHTA and CDR2 is FQGNSA. The CDR3 DNA is TGTGCCAGCAGCTTAGTCCTCTCCTCACTCGAGCAGTACTTC. This translates into CASSLVLSSLEQYF.

This clonotype was counted between two and nine times. The chain carries TRBV7-2 and TRBJ2-3; maybe TRBD2 (6 bases). V was shortened by 1 base and J by 4 bases, with 18 bases between the two germline ends. CDR1 and CDR2 (germline): SGHTA, FQGNSA. This CDR3 region has 17 residues. The CDR3 sequence is CASSLVMVVREADTQYF. CDR3 DNA: TGTGCCAGCAGCTTAGTTATGGTAGTGAGGGAGGCAGATACGCAGTATTTT.

This clonotype has only a few counts. The chain links TRBV7-9 to TRBJ2-5, with 7 bases that match TRBD2. Germline values: CDR1 SEHNR, CDR2 FQNEAQ (reference sequence). The CDR3 contains 14 residues. J was trimmed by 4 bases and V by 5 bases; bases with no gene match: 7. CDR3 nucleotides: TGTGCCAGCAGCCGTTTGTGGGAGGGAGAGACCCAGTACTTC. Amino acid sequence: CASSRLWEGETQYF.

This clonotype was observed a few times. The chain links TRBV11-2 to TRBJ2-3; D unclear. This CDR3 has 15 amino acids. V was pared by 1 base and J by 5 bases, with 13 bases between. The V gene's germline CDR1 is SGHAT and CDR2 FQNNGV. CDR3 DNA sequence: TGTGCCAGCAGCTTAGCAGTGGTGGGTGGAGATACGCAGTATTTT. This sequence encodes CASSLAVVGGDTQYF.

This clonotype was observed a handful of times. The V gene is TRBV2, the J gene TRBJ1-3; TRBD1 might be the D (5 bases). The CDR3 is 16 amino acids. Deletions cut 4 bases from V and 0 bases from J, with 13 bases between. Germline V gene lookup returns CDR1 SNHLY and CDR2 FYNNEI. CDR3 DNA sequence: TGTGCCAGCAGTGGCTATGGGGCAAGCTCTGGAAACACCATATATTTT. This sequence encodes CASSGYGASSGNTIYF.

This clonotype was observed a few times. This rearrangement joins TRBV12-3 or TRBV12-4 to TRBJ2-7; D is tentatively TRBD1 or TRBD2 (5 bases each). V lost 1 base and J lost 6, with 10 bases in between. The CDR3 consists of 13 residues. The CDR3: CASSLGSGREQYF. The CDR3 DNA follows: TGTGCCAGCAGTTTAGGGTCGGGGCGCGAGCAGTACTTC.

This clonotype has a count of ten or more. The chain couples TRBV11-2 to TRBJ1-1; D is undetermined. The CDR3 has 13 residues. In germline, CDR1 is SGHAT, CDR2 FQNNGV. Trimming shortened V by 3 bases and J by 1 base, and 6 bases separated the two germline ends. In DNA form, the CDR3 reads TGTGCCAGCAGCTTTTCAGCGAACACTGAAGCTTTCTTT. Protein product: CASSFSANTEAFF.

This clonotype was seen more than once but under ten times. The V gene is TRBV6-2 or TRBV6-3, the J gene TRBJ2-4; weak D call: TRBD1 (6 bases). Trimming stripped 7 bases from V and 0 bases from J, with 19 bases between. The CDR3 has 17 residues. CDR1 MNHEY and CDR2 SVGEGT come from the germline V gene. The CDR3: CASNPSPGQGAKNIQYF. The CDR3 DNA reads TGTGCCAGCAATCCCAGTCCGGGACAAGGAGCCAAAAACATTCAGTACTTC.

A few counts support this clonotype. J is TRBJ2-1 and V is TRBV19; D gene unclear. CDR3 size: 12 residues. The germline V gene encodes CDR1 LNHDA and CDR2 SQIVND (reference sequence). Trimming stripped 11 bases from V and 1 base from J, with 9 bases between. The CDR3 coding sequence is TGTGCCCGCCGGGCTTCCTACAATGAGCAGTTCTTC. This codes for CARRASYNEQFF. The complete variable domain, with remaining parts taken from reference TRBV19 and TRBJ2-1, reads DGGITQSPKYLFRKEGQNVTLSCEQNLNHDAMYWYRQDPGQGLRLIYYSQIVNDFQKGDIAEGYSVSREKKESFPLTVTSAQKNPTAFYLCARRASYNEQFFGPGTRLTVL.

The V and J genes are TRBV20-1 and TRBJ2-7, with 8 bases identical to TRBD2. V lost 6 bases, J lost 1 base, and 5 bases stayed unmatched. Germline V gene sequence: CDR1 DFQATT, CDR2 SNEGSKA (reference sequence). The CDR3 covers 13 residues. The CDR3 loop reads CSALSGISYEQYF. The DNA of the CDR3 is TGCAGTGCCCTTAGCGGGATTTCCTACGAGCAGTACTTC.

This clonotype was seen only a few times. V gene TRBV12-3 or TRBV12-4 combines with J gene TRBJ2-2; D remains ambiguous. V dropped 6 bases and J dropped 6 bases, with 11 bases sitting between them. The CDR3 loop spans 13 amino acids. Here the CDR3 DNA reads TGTGCCAGCAGCCCTGTAGCTGCCGGGGAGCTGTTTTTT. Translating gives CASSPVAAGELFF.

This clonotype has a handful of counts. This sequence joins TRBV11-2 and TRBJ2-3; the D is unclear. Germline V gene sequence: CDR1 SGHAT, CDR2 FQNNGV. The V end was cut by 0 bases, the J end by 3 bases, with 13 bases between. The CDR3 sequence is 16 residues long. Here the CDR3 reads CASSLEWNLQTDTQYF. Here the CDR3 DNA reads TGTGCCAGCAGCTTAGAGTGGAACCTCCAAACAGATACGCAGTATTTT.

This clonotype has only a few counts. The CDR3 bases are TGTGCCACGGGAATAGCGGGAGTCGGCTACAATGAGCAGTTCTTC. It translates to CATGIAGVGYNEQFF. The chain is built from TRBV27 and TRBJ2-1; 9 bases align to TRBD2. Germline trimming cut 10 bases from V and 3 bases from J; bases unmatched to any gene: 10. The CDR3 is 15 residues long. Germline V gives CDR1 MNHEY, CDR2 SMNVEV (reference sequence).

The genes are TRBV5-5 and TRBJ2-3; no definite D call. The germline V gene encodes CDR1 SGHKS and CDR2 YYEKEE (reference sequence). Trimming shortened V by 7 bases and J by 5 bases, and 20 bases separated the two germline ends. There are 15 residues in the CDR3. The CDR3 nucleotides read TGTGCCAGCGGGGTGAGCGTGGGCCGGAGAGATACGCAGTATTTT. Amino acids: CASGVSVGRRDTQYF.

With regard to this clonotype: With a much larger clone just one base away, this may be a read error. The genes are TRBV7-6 and TRBJ2-3; 10 bases match TRBD2. The CDR3 has 22 residues. Per the germline V gene, CDR1 is SGHVS and CDR2 is FNYEAQ. Trimming at V came to 1 base and at J to 1 base, leaving 20 bases not matched to a gene. CDR3 sequence: CASSLGVTTSGPIVRRTDTQYF. In DNA, the CDR3 is TGTGCCAGCAGCTTAGGGGTAACGACTAGCGGGCCTATTGTCAGACGCACAGATACGCAGTATTTT.

The rearrangement links TRBV14 to TRBJ2-2; TRBD2 matches at 10 bases. CDR3 size: 18 residues. V was pared by 4 bases and J by 3 bases, with 11 bases of the junction left unmatched. Germline V CDR1 and CDR2: SGHDN, FVKESK. This chain's CDR3 is CASSLSPGLATHTGELFF. CDR3 in DNA: TGTGCCAGCAGCCTCTCTCCGGGACTAGCGACCCACACCGGGGAGCTGTTTTTT.

The sample holds a few counts of this clonotype. This chain joins TRBV4-3 and TRBJ1-1; the D gene is possibly TRBD1 (6 bases). With 4 bases removed from V and 4 bases from J, the gap between germline ends came to 13 bases. Germline lookup yields CDR1 LGHNA and CDR2 YSLEER. The CDR3 covers 14 residues. CDR3 sequence: CASSPRGAGTEAFF. Here the CDR3 DNA reads TGCGCCAGCAGCCCCCGGGGGGCTGGCACTGAAGCTTTCTTT.

The V call is TRBV12-3 or TRBV12-4, the J call TRBJ1-2; D might be TRBD1 (6 bases). Trimming removed 6 bases at V and 8 bases at J, with 13 bases between. CDR3 length: 12 residues. CDR3 loop: CASRSTGLGYTF. The CDR3 nucleotides are TGTGCCAGCAGATCGACAGGACTGGGCTACACCTTC.

This clonotype appeared a few times. V gene TRBV29-1 combines with J gene TRBJ2-2; 10 bases agree with TRBD1. The junction had 10 bases not matched to a gene; V was cut back by 5 bases and J by 7 bases. The germline V gene encodes CDR1 SQVTM and CDR2 ANQGSEA. This CDR3 spans 15 amino acids. The CDR3 coding sequence is TGCAGCGTTTTTACATCGGACAGGGGGATCGGGGAGCTGTTTTTT. Its protein is CSVFTSDRGIGELFF.

This clonotype was seen a handful of times. V is TRBV12-3 or TRBV12-4 and J is TRBJ2-2, with D possibly called TRBD1 or TRBD2 (5 bases each). V was trimmed by 8 bases and J by 4 bases, leaving 14 bases between them. The CDR3 extends over 14 amino acids. For the CDR3, the DNA is TGTGCCAGCTGGGGGTCGGCGCGCACCGGGGAGCTGTTTTTT. It yields the protein CASWGSARTGELFF.

This clonotype was detected a few times. V gene TRBV29-1 combines with J gene TRBJ1-2; 8 bases agree with TRBD1. After removal of 7 bases from V and 8 bases from J, the junction contained 9 bases not matched to a gene. CDR3 length: 12 residues. The germline CDR1 and CDR2 sequences are SQVTM and ANQGSEA. In nucleotides, the CDR3 is TGCAGCGCAGGACAGGGTAGAGAGGGCTACACCTTC. It encodes CSAGQGREGYTF. Complete variable domain (other parts from reference TRBV29-1 and TRBJ1-2): SAVISQKPSRDICQRGTSLTIQCQVDSQVTMMFWYRQQPGQSLTLIATANQGSEATYESGFVIDKFPISRPNLTFSTLTVSNMSPEDSSIYLCSAGQGREGYTFGSGTRLTVV.